This is a list of T cell receptor beta chains from one sample in a study of T cell responses to AZD1222 COVID-19 vaccine. The repertoire was sequenced with immunoSEQ multiplex PCR; TCRdb's copy has only in-frame clones and lacks some. The sample shows some 180,000 clones, 85% to 95% of them seen only once. The sequencing used peripheral blood, collected on day 0 of AZD1222 vaccination. These receptor sequences come from an adult in good health. The conserved cysteine and the conserved F or W are not part of the CDR3 here. Each record gives: clone size, V gene, CDR3 protein. The size entry is marked missing in some rows and otherwise reads once, few, many or a size class.

- | TRBV2 | ASNGASYEQY
- | TRBV27 | ASSPGLAGVSDTQY
- | TRBV5-6 | ASSFSGTANTEAF
few | TRBV19 | ASSIKRARAF
- | TRBV13 | ASSPGGGTGEQF
- | TRBV10-3 | AISEGTGTGLRSEAF
- | TRBV29-1 | SGSLRGSETQY
- | TRBV5-1 | ASSLSGEEQY
- | TRBV29-1 | SVETGQGRYEQY
- | TRBV5-1 | ASSLVGGGYT
- | TRBV2 | ASSEERMNTEAF
- | TRBV2 | ASALAAGHSGNTIY
- | TRBV3-1/TRBV3-2 | ASSLRGIYGYT
- | TRBV4-1 | ASSRGTAGNTIY
once | TRBV18 | ASSPGQGDHGELF
- | TRBV11-2 | ASLRREYQETQY
once | TRBV5-6 | ASSSGTGVVNEQF
- | TRBV3-1/TRBV3-2 | ASSQVVGGRTGELF
- | TRBV28 | ASSLFTGENTEAF